The clone carrying this T cell receptor beta chain has just a few counts. What it recognizes is unknown. This CDR3 region has 15 residues. V shed 4 bases and J 2 bases; nucleotides not matched to a gene: 3. The TCR beta CDR3 regions underwent amplification using RNA transcripts as the source. TCR CDR3 underwent first-round RT-PCR with the HTBI primer set. Each CDR3 protein gets one entry after TCRdb re-called the multiplex PCR reads with MiXCR. The sample has approximately 330,000 distinct CDR3 sequences, around a sixth seen once; the top ten hold about 49%. These data come from a study of T cells in Graves' hyperthyroidism and ophthalmopathy. For the study at large: The initial diagnosis was the point when peripheral blood was collected, ahead of any treatment. Study observations and caveats: Prediction of ophthalmopathy progression came a median approximately 6.6 months pre-onset. Stable hyperthyroidism and ophthalmopathy were separated using 13 V-J signatures.

Each diagnosis was grounded in clinical symptoms, serum thyroxine and TRAb, thyroid ultrasound, and orbital computed tomography. The TCR originated in a woman between 50 and 59 years old with Graves' hyperthyroidism. Material for sequencing was blood. The chain combines TRBV12-3 or TRBV12-4 with TRBJ2-1, with 9 bases fitting TRBD1. In DNA, the CDR3 is TGTGCCAGCAGTTACGGGACAGGGCCCTACAATGAGCAGTTCTTC. Protein: CASSYGTGPYNEQFF.